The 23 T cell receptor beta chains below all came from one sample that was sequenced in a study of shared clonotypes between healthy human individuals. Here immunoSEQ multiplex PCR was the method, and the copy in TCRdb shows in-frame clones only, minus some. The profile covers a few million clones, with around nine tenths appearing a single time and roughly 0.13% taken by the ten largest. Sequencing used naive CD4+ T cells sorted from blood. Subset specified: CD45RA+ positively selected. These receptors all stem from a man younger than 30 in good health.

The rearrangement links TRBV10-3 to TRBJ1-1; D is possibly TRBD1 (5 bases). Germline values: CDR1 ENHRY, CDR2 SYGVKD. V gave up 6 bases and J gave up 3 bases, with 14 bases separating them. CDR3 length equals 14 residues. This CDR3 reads CAIRGGRRDTEAFF. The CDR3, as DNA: TGTGCCATCAGGGGGGGACGTCGGGACACTGAAGCTTTCTTT.

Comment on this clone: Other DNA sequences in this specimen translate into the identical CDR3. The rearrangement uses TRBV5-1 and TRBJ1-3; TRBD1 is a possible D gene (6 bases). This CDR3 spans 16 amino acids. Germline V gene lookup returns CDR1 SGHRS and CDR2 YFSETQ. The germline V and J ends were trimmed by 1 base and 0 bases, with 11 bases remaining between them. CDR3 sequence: CASSLSGGSSGNTIYF. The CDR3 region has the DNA TGCGCCAGCAGCTTGAGTGGGGGCTCCTCTGGAAACACCATATATTTT. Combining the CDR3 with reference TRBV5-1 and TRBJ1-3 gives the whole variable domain KAGVTQTPRYLIKTRGQQVTLSCSPISGHRSVSWYQQTPGQGLQFLFEYFSETQRNKGNFPGRFSGRQFSNSRSEMNVSTLELGDSALYLCASSLSGGSSGNTIYFGEGSWLTVV.

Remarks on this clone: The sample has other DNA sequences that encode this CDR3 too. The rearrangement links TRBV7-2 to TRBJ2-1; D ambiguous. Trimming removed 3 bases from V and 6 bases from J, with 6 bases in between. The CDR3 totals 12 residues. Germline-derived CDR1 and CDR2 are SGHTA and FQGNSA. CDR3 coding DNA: TGTGCCAGCAGCTTTTATGGCAATGAGCAGTTCTTC. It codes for CASSFYGNEQFF.

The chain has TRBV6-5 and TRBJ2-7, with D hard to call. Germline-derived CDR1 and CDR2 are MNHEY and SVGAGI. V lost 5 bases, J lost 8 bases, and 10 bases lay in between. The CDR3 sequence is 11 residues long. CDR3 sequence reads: CASSRYRQQYF. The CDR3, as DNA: TGTGCCAGCAGTCGATATCGTCAGCAGTACTTC.

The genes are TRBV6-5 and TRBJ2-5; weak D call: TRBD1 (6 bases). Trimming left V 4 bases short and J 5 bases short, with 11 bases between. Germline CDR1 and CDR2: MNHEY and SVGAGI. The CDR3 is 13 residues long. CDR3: CASSSTGSETQYF. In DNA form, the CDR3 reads TGTGCCAGCAGTTCCACAGGGTCGGAGACCCAGTACTTC.

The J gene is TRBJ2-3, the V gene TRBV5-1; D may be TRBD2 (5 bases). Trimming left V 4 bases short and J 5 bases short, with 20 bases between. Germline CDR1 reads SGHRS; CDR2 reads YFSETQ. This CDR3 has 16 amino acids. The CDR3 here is CASSVGPKSGRDTQYF. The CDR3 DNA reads TGCGCCAGCAGCGTAGGTCCTAAATCGGGAAGAGATACGCAGTATTTT.

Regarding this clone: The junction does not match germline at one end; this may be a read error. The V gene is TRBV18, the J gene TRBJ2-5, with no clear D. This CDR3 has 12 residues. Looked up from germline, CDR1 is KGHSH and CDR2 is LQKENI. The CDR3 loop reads CASSSPQETQYF. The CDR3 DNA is TGTGCCAGCTCATCACCGCAAGAGACCCAGTACTTC. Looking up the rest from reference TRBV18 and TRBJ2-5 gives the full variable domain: NAGVMQNPRHLVRRRGQEARLRCSPMKGHSHVYWYRQLPEEGLKFMVYLQKENIIDESGMPKERFSAEFPKEGPSILRIQQVVRGDSAAYFCASSSPQETQYFGPGTRLLVL.

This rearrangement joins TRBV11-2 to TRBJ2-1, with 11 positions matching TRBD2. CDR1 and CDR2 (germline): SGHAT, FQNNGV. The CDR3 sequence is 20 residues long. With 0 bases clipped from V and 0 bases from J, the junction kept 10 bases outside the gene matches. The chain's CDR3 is CASSLDSASGGSSSYNEQFF. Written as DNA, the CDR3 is TGTGCCAGCAGCTTAGATTCGGCTAGCGGGGGGTCAAGCTCCTACAATGAGCAGTTCTTC.

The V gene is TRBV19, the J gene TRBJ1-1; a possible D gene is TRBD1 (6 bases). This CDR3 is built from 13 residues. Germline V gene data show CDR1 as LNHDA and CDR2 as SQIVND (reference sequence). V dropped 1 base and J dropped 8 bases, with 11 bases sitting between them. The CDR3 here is CASSIVDSAEAFF. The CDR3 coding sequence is TGTGCCAGTAGTATAGTGGACAGCGCCGAAGCTTTCTTT. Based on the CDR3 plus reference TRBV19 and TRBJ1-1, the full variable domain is DGGITQSPKYLFRKEGQNVTLSCEQNLNHDAMYWYRQDPGQGLRLIYYSQIVNDFQKGDIAEGYSVSREKKESFPLTVTSAQKNPTAFYLCASSIVDSAEAFFGQGTRLTVV.

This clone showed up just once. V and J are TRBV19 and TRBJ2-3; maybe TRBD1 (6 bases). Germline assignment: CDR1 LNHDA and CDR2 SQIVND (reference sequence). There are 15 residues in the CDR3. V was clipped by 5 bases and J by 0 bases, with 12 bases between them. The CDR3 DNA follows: TGTGCCAGTAGTCTTAACAGGGTGAGCACAGATACGCAGTATTTT. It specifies CASSLNRVSTDTQYF.

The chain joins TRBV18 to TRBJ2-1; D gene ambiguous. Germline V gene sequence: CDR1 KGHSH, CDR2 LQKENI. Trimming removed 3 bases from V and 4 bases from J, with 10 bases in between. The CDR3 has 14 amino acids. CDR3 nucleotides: TGTGCCAGCTCACCGGGTCTCGTATACAATGAGCAGTTCTTC. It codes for CASSPGLVYNEQFF. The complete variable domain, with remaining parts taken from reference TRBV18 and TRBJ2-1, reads NAGVMQNPRHLVRRRGQEARLRCSPMKGHSHVYWYRQLPEEGLKFMVYLQKENIIDESGMPKERFSAEFPKEGPSILRIQQVVRGDSAAYFCASSPGLVYNEQFFGPGTRLTVL.

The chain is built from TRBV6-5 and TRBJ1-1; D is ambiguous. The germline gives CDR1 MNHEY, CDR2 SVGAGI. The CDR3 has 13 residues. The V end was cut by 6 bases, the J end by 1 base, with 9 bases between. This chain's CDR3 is CASSLQQNTEAFF. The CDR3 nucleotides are TGTGCCAGCAGCCTACAGCAGAACACTGAAGCTTTCTTT.

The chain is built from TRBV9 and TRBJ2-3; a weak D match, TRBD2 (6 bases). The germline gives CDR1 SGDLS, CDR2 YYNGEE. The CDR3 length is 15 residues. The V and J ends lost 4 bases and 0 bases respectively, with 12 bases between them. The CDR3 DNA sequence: TGTGCCAGCAGCTTCGGGACTTCTAGCACAGATACGCAGTATTTT. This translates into CASSFGTSSTDTQYF. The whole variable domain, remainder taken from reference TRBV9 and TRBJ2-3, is DSGVTQTPKHLITATGQRVTLRCSPRSGDLSVYWYQQSLDQGLQFLIQYYNGEERAKGNILERFSAQQFPDLHSELNLSSLELGDSALYFCASSFGTSSTDTQYFGPGTRLTVL.

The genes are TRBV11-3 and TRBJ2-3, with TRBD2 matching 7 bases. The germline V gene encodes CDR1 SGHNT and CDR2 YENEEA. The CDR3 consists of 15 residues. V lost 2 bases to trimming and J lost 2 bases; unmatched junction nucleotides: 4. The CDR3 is CASSLQGLHTDTQYF. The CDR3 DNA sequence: TGTGCCAGCAGCTTACAGGGACTACACACAGATACGCAGTATTTT.

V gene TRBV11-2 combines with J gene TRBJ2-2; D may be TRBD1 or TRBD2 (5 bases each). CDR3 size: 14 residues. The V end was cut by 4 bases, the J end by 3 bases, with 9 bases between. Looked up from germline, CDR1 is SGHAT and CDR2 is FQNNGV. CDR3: CASSSRGDTGELFF. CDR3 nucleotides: TGTGCCAGCAGCTCAAGAGGGGACACCGGGGAGCTGTTTTTT.

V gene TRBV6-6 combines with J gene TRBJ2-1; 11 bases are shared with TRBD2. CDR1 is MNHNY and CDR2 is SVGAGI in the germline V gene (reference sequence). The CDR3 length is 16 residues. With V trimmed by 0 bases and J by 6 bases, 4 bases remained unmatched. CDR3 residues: CASSYSSSGGANEQFF. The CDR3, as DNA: TGTGCCAGCAGTTACTCGAGTAGCGGGGGGGCCAATGAGCAGTTCTTC.

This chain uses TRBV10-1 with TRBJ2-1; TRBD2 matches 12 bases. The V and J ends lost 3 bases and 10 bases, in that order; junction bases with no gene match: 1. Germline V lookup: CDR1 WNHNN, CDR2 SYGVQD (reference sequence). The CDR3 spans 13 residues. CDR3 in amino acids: CASSEGLAGEQFF. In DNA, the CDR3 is TGCGCCAGCAGTGAAGGACTAGCGGGGGAGCAGTTCTTC.

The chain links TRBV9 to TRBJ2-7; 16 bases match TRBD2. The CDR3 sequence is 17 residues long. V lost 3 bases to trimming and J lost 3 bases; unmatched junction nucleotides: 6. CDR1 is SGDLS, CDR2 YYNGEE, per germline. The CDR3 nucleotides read TGTGCCAGCAGCGAAGGGACTAGCGGGAGGGGGGTCTACGAGCAGTACTTC. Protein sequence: CASSEGTSGRGVYEQYF. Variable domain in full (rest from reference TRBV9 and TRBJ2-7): DSGVTQTPKHLITATGQRVTLRCSPRSGDLSVYWYQQSLDQGLQFLIQYYNGEERAKGNILERFSAQQFPDLHSELNLSSLELGDSALYFCASSEGTSGRGVYEQYFGPGTRLTVT.

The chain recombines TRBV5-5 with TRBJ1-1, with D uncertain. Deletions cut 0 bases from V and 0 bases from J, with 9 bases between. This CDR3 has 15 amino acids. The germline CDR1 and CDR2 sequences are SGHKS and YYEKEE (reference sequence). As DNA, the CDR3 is TGTGCCAGCAGCTTGGTTCCGGTCATGAACACTGAAGCTTTCTTT. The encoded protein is CASSLVPVMNTEAFF.

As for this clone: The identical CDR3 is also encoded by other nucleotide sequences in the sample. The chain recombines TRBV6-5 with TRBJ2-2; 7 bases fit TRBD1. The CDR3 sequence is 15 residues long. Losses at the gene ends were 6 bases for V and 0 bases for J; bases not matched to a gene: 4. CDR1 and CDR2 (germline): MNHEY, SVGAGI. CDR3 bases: TGTGCCAGCAGCCCGGGGACAGCGAACACCGGGGAGCTGTTTTTT. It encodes CASSPGTANTGELFF.

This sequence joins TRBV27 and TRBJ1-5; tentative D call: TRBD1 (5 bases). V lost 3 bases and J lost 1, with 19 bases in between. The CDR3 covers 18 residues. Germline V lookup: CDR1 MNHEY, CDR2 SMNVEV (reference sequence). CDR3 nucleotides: TGTGCCAGCAGTTTTCCTAACTTTGGGGACCGAAGCAATCAGCCCCAGCATTTT. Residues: CASSFPNFGDRSNQPQHF.

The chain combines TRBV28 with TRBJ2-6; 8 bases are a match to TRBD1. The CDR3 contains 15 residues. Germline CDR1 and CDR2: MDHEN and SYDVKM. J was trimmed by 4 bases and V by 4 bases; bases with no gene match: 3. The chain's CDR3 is CASSSRDRGANVLTF. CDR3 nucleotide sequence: TGTGCCAGCAGTTCCAGGGACAGGGGGGCCAACGTCCTGACTTTC.

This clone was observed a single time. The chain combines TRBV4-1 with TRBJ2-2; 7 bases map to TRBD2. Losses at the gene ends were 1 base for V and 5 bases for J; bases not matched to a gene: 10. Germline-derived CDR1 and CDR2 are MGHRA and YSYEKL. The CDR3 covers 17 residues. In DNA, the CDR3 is TGCGCCAGCAGCCAAGGAGGGGAGGGAAGGAGGACCGGGGAGCTGTTTTTT. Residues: CASSQGGEGRRTGELFF.